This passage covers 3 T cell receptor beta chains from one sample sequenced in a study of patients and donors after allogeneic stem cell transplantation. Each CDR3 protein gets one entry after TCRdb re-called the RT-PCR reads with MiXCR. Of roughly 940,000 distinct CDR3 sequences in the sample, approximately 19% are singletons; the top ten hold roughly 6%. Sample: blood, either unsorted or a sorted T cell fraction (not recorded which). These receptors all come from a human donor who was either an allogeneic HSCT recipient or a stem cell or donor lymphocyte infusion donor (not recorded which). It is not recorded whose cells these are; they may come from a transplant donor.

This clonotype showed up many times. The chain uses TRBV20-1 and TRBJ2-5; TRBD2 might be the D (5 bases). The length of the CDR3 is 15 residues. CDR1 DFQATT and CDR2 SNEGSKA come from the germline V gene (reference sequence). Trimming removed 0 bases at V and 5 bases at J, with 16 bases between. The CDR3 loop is CSARDVSTIHETQYF. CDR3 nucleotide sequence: TGCAGTGCTAGAGATGTCTCGACTATCCACGAGACCCAGTACTTC.

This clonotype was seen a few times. CDR3 DNA sequence: TGCAGTGCGCAGGACAGGGGGTGGGTTTACAATGAGCAGTTCTTC. Its translation: CSAQDRGWVYNEQFF. This chain connects TRBV20-1 to TRBJ2-1; 10 bases match TRBD1. CDR1 is DFQATT and CDR2 is SNEGSKA in the germline V gene (reference sequence). This CDR3 region has 15 residues. V dropped 6 bases and J dropped 4; count of bases not matched to a gene: 9.

The CDR3, as DNA: TGCAGTGCTAGGTCCGCAGATACGCAGTATTTT. It translates to CSARSADTQYF. The chain uses TRBV20-1 and TRBJ2-3; no clear D gene. The CDR3 length is 11 residues. V was cut by 3 bases and J by 4 bases, with 5 bases left in between. The germline V gene encodes CDR1 DFQATT and CDR2 SNEGSKA (reference sequence).